This is a list of T cell receptor beta chains from one sample in a study of cytomegalovirus exposure and HLA in healthy donors. TCRdb's copy holds only in-frame clones and misses some; the assay was immunoSEQ multiplex PCR. The sample has around 200,000 clones; around three quarters are singletons. Sequences were obtained from PBMCs. Receptor source: a man aged 40-50 years in good health and CMV-seronegative. Both conserved end residues are part of each CDR3. Each record gives: V gene, D gene, J gene, clone size, CDR3 DNA, CDR3 protein. D genes are given only for firm matches. The size field is filled for only some rows; it gives once, few, many or a size class.

V: TRBV7-2
D: TRBD2
J: TRBJ2-2
size: NA
DNA: TGTGCCAGCAGCTTGGGACTAGCGGGAGCGCTGAACACCGGGGAGCTGTTTTTT
CDR3: CASSLGLAGALNTGELFF

V: TRBV7-3
D: TRBD2
J: TRBJ2-7
size: NA
DNA: TGTGCCAGCAGCTCGGGGACTAGCGGGGGTGAGCAGTACTTC
CDR3: CASSSGTSGGEQYF

V: TRBV7-3
D: TRBD2
J: TRBJ2-7
size: few
DNA: TGTGCCAGCAGCCCTAGCGGGAGGGCGGGGGAGCAGTACTTC
CDR3: CASSPSGRAGEQYF

V: TRBV28
D: NA
J: TRBJ2-2
size: NA
DNA: TGTGCCAGCAGTTTATTAGTCGGCGGGGAGCTGTTTTTT
CDR3: CASSLLVGGELFF

V: TRBV7-9
D: NA
J: TRBJ1-1
size: NA
DNA: TGTGCCAGCAGCTTAGTGGCAGGGGCCACTGAAGCTTTCTTT
CDR3: CASSLVAGATEAFF

V: TRBV18
D: TRBD1
J: TRBJ2-2
size: NA
DNA: TGTGCCAGCTCACCGATCGGACAGGGGGCTCGCACCGGGGAGCTGTTTTTT
CDR3: CASSPIGQGARTGELFF

V: TRBV7-3
D: NA
J: TRBJ1-2
size: once
DNA: TGTGCCAGCAGCTTCACAGGGCTCGATGGCTACACCTTC
CDR3: CASSFTGLDGYTF

V: TRBV7-3
D: TRBD2
J: TRBJ2-1
size: NA
DNA: TGTGCCAGCAGCTTACGGGGGGGAAGTGAGCAGTTCTTC
CDR3: CASSLRGGSEQFF

V: TRBV2
D: NA
J: TRBJ2-7
size: NA
DNA: TGTGCCAGCAGCTGGGGCAACAGGGACCTTTTGGTCGAGCAGTACTTC
CDR3: CASSWGNRDLLVEQYF

V: TRBV9
D: NA
J: TRBJ2-1
size: few
DNA: TGTGCCAGCAGCGTAGGACAGACTGAGCAGTTCTTC
CDR3: CASSVGQTEQFF

V: TRBV7-7
D: NA
J: TRBJ2-2
size: NA
DNA: TGTGCCAGCAGCTTATCGGGGACGAACACCGGGGAGCTGTTTTTT
CDR3: CASSLSGTNTGELFF

V: TRBV7-9
D: NA
J: TRBJ2-2
size: NA
DNA: TGTGCCAGCAGCTCCACGCAGGGGAGGGCCGGGGAGCTGTTTTTT
CDR3: CASSSTQGRAGELFF

V: TRBV5-8
D: NA
J: TRBJ2-7
size: NA
DNA: TGTGCCAGCAGCTTGGCCGTAAACAGCTACGAGCAGTACTTC
CDR3: CASSLAVNSYEQYF

V: TRBV9
D: NA
J: TRBJ2-2
size: NA
DNA: TGTGCCAGCAGCGTTCGACTAGACGGGGGCGGGGAGCTGTTTTTT
CDR3: CASSVRLDGGGELFF

V: TRBV5-1
D: TRBD2
J: TRBJ2-1
size: NA
DNA: TGCGCCAGCAGCTTGCTTGGGCTAGCGGGAGTCAATGAGCAGTTCTTC
CDR3: CASSLLGLAGVNEQFF

V: TRBV10-3
D: TRBD2
J: TRBJ2-1
size: few
DNA: TGTGCCATCAGTCGGACTAGCGGGAGCTCCTACAATGAGCAGTTCTTC
CDR3: CAISRTSGSSYNEQFF

V: TRBV18
D: NA
J: TRBJ2-2
size: NA
DNA: TGTGCCAGCTCACCACAGGAACCTAGCACCGGGGAGCTGTTTTTT
CDR3: CASSPQEPSTGELFF

V: TRBV6-1
D: TRBD2
J: TRBJ2-7
size: NA
DNA: TGTGCCAGCAGTGTTTCTAGCGGGGGCTTCTACGAGCAGTACTTC
CDR3: CASSVSSGGFYEQYF

V: TRBV10-3
D: TRBD2
J: TRBJ2-2
size: NA
DNA: TGTGCCATCAGTCGGACTAGCGGGGTCCGGGGGGAGCTGTTTTTT
CDR3: CAISRTSGVRGELFF

V: TRBV4-1
D: TRBD1
J: TRBJ2-3
size: NA
DNA: TGCGCCAGCAGCCAAGACCCACAGGGGCGCACAGATACGCAGTATTTT
CDR3: CASSQDPQGRTDTQYF

V: TRBV5-1
D: NA
J: TRBJ2-1
size: NA
DNA: TGCGCCAGCAGCTTTGACAGTTTTGATGAGCAGTTCTTC
CDR3: CASSFDSFDEQFF

V: TRBV23-1
D: NA
J: TRBJ2-1
size: NA
DNA: TGCGCCAGCAGCAGGGACTGCGAACACAATGAGCAGTTCTTC
CDR3: CASSRDCEHNEQFF

V: TRBV6-5
D: TRBD1
J: TRBJ2-7
size: NA
DNA: TGTGCCAGCAGTGCCCGGACAGGGGGCGAGCAGTACTTC
CDR3: CASSARTGGEQYF

V: TRBV28
D: NA
J: TRBJ2-3
size: NA
DNA: TGTGCCAGCAGTTCTTCAGGGAGGTCAGATACGCAGTATTTT
CDR3: CASSSSGRSDTQYF

V: TRBV9
D: NA
J: TRBJ2-3
size: NA
DNA: TGTGCCAGCAGCGTAGAACAATCTAGCACAGATACGCAGTATTTT
CDR3: CASSVEQSSTDTQYF

V: TRBV5-6
D: TRBD1
J: TRBJ2-7
size: NA
DNA: TGTGCCAGCAGCTTGTTTGGGACAGGGCGAACCTACTCCTACGAGCAGTACTTC
CDR3: CASSLFGTGRTYSYEQYF

V: TRBV7-3
D: NA
J: TRBJ1-2
size: NA
DNA: TGTGCCAGCAGCCCCGGGGGTATGGATGGCTACACCTTC
CDR3: CASSPGGMDGYTF

V: TRBV7-7
D: TRBD2
J: TRBJ2-1
size: once
DNA: TGTGCCAGCAGCCCCACCGGGGGGACCCCGTTCTTC
CDR3: CASSPTGGTPFF

V: TRBV27
D: TRBD1
J: TRBJ2-7
size: NA
DNA: TGTGCCAGCAGTCCTACAGGGGGCTACGAGCAGTACTTC
CDR3: CASSPTGGYEQYF

V: TRBV6-1
D: NA
J: TRBJ1-3
size: NA
DNA: TGTGCCAGCAGGGACTCCGGAAACACCATATATTTT
CDR3: CASRDSGNTIYF

V: TRBV11-2
D: NA
J: TRBJ1-2
size: NA
DNA: TGTGCCAGCAGCTTAGTCGCGGGCGACCTATATGGCTACACCTTC
CDR3: CASSLVAGDLYGYTF

V: TRBV2
D: NA
J: TRBJ1-1
size: NA
DNA: TGTGCCATACCAGGGTATGTGAACACTGAAGCTTTCTTT
CDR3: CAIPGYVNTEAFF

V: TRBV29-1
D: NA
J: TRBJ1-1
size: NA
DNA: TGCAGCGTTGAAGATCGGCTAGGGAGCGCAAACACTGAAGCTTTCTTT
CDR3: CSVEDRLGSANTEAFF